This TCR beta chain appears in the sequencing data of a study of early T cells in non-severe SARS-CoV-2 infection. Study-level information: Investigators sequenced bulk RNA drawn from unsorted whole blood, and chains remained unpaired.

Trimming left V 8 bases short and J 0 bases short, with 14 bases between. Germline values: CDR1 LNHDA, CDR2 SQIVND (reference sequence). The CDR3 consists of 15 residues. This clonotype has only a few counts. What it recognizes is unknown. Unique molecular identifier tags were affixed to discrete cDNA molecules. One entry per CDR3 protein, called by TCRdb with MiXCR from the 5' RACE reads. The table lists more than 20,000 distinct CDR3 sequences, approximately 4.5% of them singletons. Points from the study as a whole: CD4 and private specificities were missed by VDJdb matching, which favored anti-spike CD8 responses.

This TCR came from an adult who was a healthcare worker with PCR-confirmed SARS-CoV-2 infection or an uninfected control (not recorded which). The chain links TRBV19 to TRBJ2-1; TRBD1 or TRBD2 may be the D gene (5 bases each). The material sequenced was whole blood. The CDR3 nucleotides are TGTGCCAGTCAACCCGGGACGGGCTCCTACAATGAGCAGTTCTTC. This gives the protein CASQPGTGSYNEQFF.